This T cell receptor (beta chain) is from a study of vaccination and CD4 T cells after COVID-19. Notes on the study in general: The study examined relatively few convalescent patients and included no early post-infection timepoints.

Details on this clonotype: Its antigen is not known.

This CDR3 region has 14 residues. V lost 7 bases and J 4 bases, leaving 17 bases between the germline ends. CDR1 and CDR2 (germline): SGHTS, YDEGEE. Positive PCR results dated from March to December 2020, before the US Alpha, Beta and Delta variants. In TCRdb, the PCR reads were re-called with MiXCR into one record per CDR3 protein. The sample lists approximately 19,000 distinct CDR3 sequences; under 80% were seen once. This specimen was CD4+ T cells from blood, taken before SARS-CoV-2 vaccination. The chain links TRBV5-8 to TRBJ1-2, with TRBD1 as a possible D gene (6 bases). This receptor was identified in a human donor who had recovered from COVID-19. CDR3 bases: TGTGCCAGCCCATACAGGGATCCGCGCTATGGCTACACCTTC. Translation gives CASPYRDPRYGYTF. The full variable domain, rest sourced from reference TRBV5-8 and TRBJ1-2, is EAGVTQSPTHLIKTRGQQATLRCSPISGHTSVYWYQQALGLGLQFLLWYDEGEERNRGNFPPRFSGRQFPNYSSELNVNALELEDSALYLCASPYRDPRYGYTFGSGTRLTVV.